This T cell receptor (beta chain) was obtained from a study of blood T cell repertoires in COVID-19 (dated by TCRdb to the early 2020s). A note on the overall study: The collaborator samples originated in the United States, Italy and Spain and spanned the acute and convalescent phases of COVID-19. The material from the prospective study consisted of cDNA or gDNA derived from T cells, B-cell-depleted T cells, or PBMCs. Deeply sampled blood TCRbeta repertoires from subjects exposed to, actively infected with, or recovered from COVID-19 were included in the dataset. The repertoires were made available in a free public database intended to serve as a resource for research on the immune response to SARS-CoV-2. The samples were drawn from two sources: the first 160 participants of the ongoing ImmuneRACE study, and 950 to 1,500 subjects contributed by 6 global collaborators. A de-identified subject ID, COVID-19 status, age in years and sex were almost always included in the sample metadata. Where available, HLA class I and class II types were taken from metadata supplied by the sample provider and were not determined by assay-based typing.

TCRbeta CDR3 regions were amplified from genomic DNA using the immunoSEQ Assay, a bias-controlled multiplex PCR. As for the original processing: The number of nucleated cells in each sample was estimated from the amplification of reference gene primers within the assay. To quantify the absolute abundance of each unique TCRbeta CDR3 rearrangement, sequence reads were collapsed and filtered. For each sample, productive Simpson clonality was calculated as the square root of Simpson's diversity index across productive rearrangements. Sourced from immuneACCESS, this table was stored by TCRdb with only in-frame sequences that have V and J called. A share of the clones is absent; for the studies checked, an unresolved V gene accounts for under half, and the remainder has no known explanation. V, J and clone size are those of that table, while D and trimming were read from the DNA. The sample yields roughly 230,000 clones; approximately 84% were counted once. Approximately 4.8% of the sample is taken by the ten largest.

V loses 8 bases, J loses 0 bases, and the germline ends lie 10 bases apart. Spanning cysteine to phenylalanine, the CDR3 consists of 13 amino acids. Only the CDR3 DNA is retained, 39 bases long and in frame from the first base. Via the germline V gene, CDR1 is SNHLY and CDR2 FYNNEI. What the work shows at the level of the full study, not this receptor alone: The amount of clinical and demographic metadata varied by source and participant and was provided uncurated.

Collaborating institutions collected whole blood in K2EDTA tubes following their own protocols. For TCRbeta analysis, collaborators shipped samples as frozen whole blood, isolated PBMCs, or DNA extracted from either of those sample types. Turning to this clone: The antigen this receptor binds is unknown. Within one base of it there is no much larger clone, and no base qualities were kept.

This chain joins TRBV2 to TRBJ1-1, with TRBD1 tentatively as D gene (5 bases match). This receptor was taken from a man over 45 with active or convalescent COVID-19. Sequenced material: peripheral blood. The nucleotides are TGTGCCAGCGGCCGACAGATGAACACTGAAGCTTTCTTT. This yields the protein CASGRQMNTEAFF.